These T cell receptor beta chains were read from a single sample in a study of beta chain features in type 1 diabetes. TCRdb's copy holds only in-frame clones and misses some; the assay was immunoSEQ multiplex PCR. Of 150,000 to 200,000 clones detected, about 7.8% appear once; the ten largest clones hold around 0.94%. The sample was central memory CD4+ T cells from blood. Receptors originate from a woman in her 40s with type 1 diabetes. Both conserved end residues are part of each CDR3. The D gene is left open where the match is weak. Clone sizes are given selectively: once, few, many, or a class where the clone is expanded.

j_call d_call clone_size v_call cdr3_length cdr3_aa cdr3_nt
TRBJ2-7 . few TRBV7-9 12 CASSFEENEQYF TGTGCCAGCAGCTTTGAAGAGAACGAGCAGTACTTC
TRBJ1-4 . few TRBV9 15 CASSSPPGFTEKLFF TGTGCCAGCAGCTCTCCGCCAGGGTTTACGGAAAAACTGTTTTTT
TRBJ2-7 . . TRBV13 13 CASSTDRTYEQYF TGTGCCAGTTCGACAGATCGAACCTACGAGCAGTACTTC
TRBJ1-2 . . TRBV7-2 15 CASSLNSEPAGGYTF TGTGCCAGCAGCTTAAATTCGGAACCGGCGGGTGGCTACACCTTC
TRBJ1-5 . . TRBV28 17 CASSLYGVSGGDQPQHF TGTGCCAGCAGTTTATACGGGGTCTCGGGAGGCGATCAGCCCCAGCATTTT
TRBJ1-5 . . TRBV7-2 15 CASSPQPGVTGAQHF TGTGCCAGCAGTCCTCAGCCGGGGGTCACAGGAGCCCAGCATTTT
TRBJ2-1 . . TRBV18 11 CASSPRDEQFF TGTGCCAGCTCACCCCGGGATGAGCAGTTCTTC
TRBJ2-7 TRBD1 . TRBV7-2 15 CASSSPWQGAQEQYF TGTGCCAGCAGCTCCCCCTGGCAGGGGGCTCAAGAGCAGTACTTC
TRBJ2-6 TRBD1 . TRBV9 15 CASSIQGAGANVLTF TGTGCCAGCAGCATACAGGGGGCTGGGGCCAACGTCCTGACTTTC
TRBJ1-5 . . TRBV4-3 13 CASSARQAGPQHF TGCGCCAGCAGCGCCCGACAGGCGGGGCCCCAGCATTTT